This TCR beta chain was identified during a study of blood T cell repertoires in COVID-19. Whole-study context: Samples representing acute and convalescent COVID-19 were sourced from the United States, Italy and Spain. PBMCs, B-cell-depleted T cells, or T cells were the source of the cDNA or gDNA that made up the material.

Germline V lookup: CDR1 SGHTA, CDR2 FQGNSA. V dropped 5 bases and J dropped 6; count of bases not matched to a gene: 5. The CDR3 runs to 15 residues. Original analysis: Estimation of nucleated cell counts relied on the amplification of reference gene primers. Sequenced by immunoSEQ multiplex PCR; TCRdb stores in-frame clones only, minus some. From that table come the V and J calls and clone size; the DNA was used to work out D and trimming. The table includes nearly 25,000 clones, 89% detected once. This rearrangement joins TRBV7-2 to TRBJ2-5, with 14 bases identical to TRBD2. Sequencing was carried out using peripheral blood. The receptor was isolated from an older man with acute or convalescent COVID-19. CDR3 sequence (DNA): TGTGCCAGCAGCCAGGGACTAGCGGGAGCGCAGACCCAGTACTTC. Translating gives CASSQGLAGAQTQYF. Drawing the rest from reference TRBV7-2 and TRBJ2-5, the complete variable domain is GAGVSQSPSNKVTEKGKDVELRCDPISGHTALYWYRQSLGQGLEFLIYFQGNSAPDKSGLPSDRFSAERTGGSVSTLTIQRTQQEDSAVYLCASSQGLAGAQTQYFGPGTRLLVL.